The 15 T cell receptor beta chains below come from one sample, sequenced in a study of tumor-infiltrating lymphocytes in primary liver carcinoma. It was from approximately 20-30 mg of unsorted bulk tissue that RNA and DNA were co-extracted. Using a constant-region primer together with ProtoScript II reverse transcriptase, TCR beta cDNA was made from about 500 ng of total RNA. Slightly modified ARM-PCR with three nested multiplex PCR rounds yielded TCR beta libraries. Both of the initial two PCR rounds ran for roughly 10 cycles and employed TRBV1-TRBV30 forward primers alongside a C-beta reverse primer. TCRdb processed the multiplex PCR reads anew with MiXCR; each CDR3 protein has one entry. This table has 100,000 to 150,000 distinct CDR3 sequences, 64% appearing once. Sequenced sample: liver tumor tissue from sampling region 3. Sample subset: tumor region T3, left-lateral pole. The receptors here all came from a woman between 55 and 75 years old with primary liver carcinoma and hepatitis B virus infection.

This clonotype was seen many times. CDR3 sequence: CASSPRRHPRPKAFF. Here the CDR3 DNA reads TGTGCCAGCAGCCCCCGTCGGCACCCCCGCCCCAAAGCTTTCTTT. The chain joins TRBV7-8 to TRBJ1-1; D is ambiguous. The CDR3 is 15 residues long. Between the trimmed V and J ends, which lost 5 bases and 9 bases, there was a span of 22 bases. Germline assignment: CDR1 SGHVS and CDR2 FQNEAQ.

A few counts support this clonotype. The DNA of the CDR3 is TGTGCCAGCAACCCCCATGTGTTAGCGGAGTACAATGAGCAGTTCTTC. It translates to CASNPHVLAEYNEQFF. The rearrangement uses TRBV13 and TRBJ2-1, with D possibly matching TRBD2 (6 bases). CDR1 is PRHDT, CDR2 FYEKMQ, per germline (reference sequence). V was clipped by 7 bases and J by 4 bases, with 20 bases between them. The CDR3 covers 16 residues. Full variable domain (missing parts from reference TRBV13 and TRBJ2-1): AAGVIQSPRHLIKEKRETATLKCYPIPRHDTVYWYQQGPGQDPQFLISFYEKMQSDKGSIPDRFSAQQFSDYHSELNMSSLELGDSALYFCASNPHVLAEYNEQFFGPGTRLTVL.

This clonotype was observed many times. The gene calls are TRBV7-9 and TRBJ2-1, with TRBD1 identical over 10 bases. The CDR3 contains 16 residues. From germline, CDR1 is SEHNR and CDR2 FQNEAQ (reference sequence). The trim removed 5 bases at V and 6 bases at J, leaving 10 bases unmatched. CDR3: CASSVYGTGELNEQFF. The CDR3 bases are TGTGCCAGCAGCGTATACGGGACAGGGGAACTCAATGAGCAGTTCTTC. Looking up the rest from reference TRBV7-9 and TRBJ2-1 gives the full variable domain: DTGVSQNPRHKITKRGQNVTFRCDPISEHNRLYWYRQTLGQGPEFLTYFQNEAQLEKSRLLSDRFSAERPKGSFSTLEIQRTEQGDSAMYLCASSVYGTGELNEQFFGPGTRLTVL.

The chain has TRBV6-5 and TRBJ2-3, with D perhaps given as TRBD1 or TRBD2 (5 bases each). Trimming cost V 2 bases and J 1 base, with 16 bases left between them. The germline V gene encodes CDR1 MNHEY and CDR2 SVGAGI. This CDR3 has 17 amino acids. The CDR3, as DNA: TGTGCCAGCAGTTACAGGCCCTGGGGGAATGGCACAGATACGCAGTATTTT. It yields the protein CASSYRPWGNGTDTQYF.

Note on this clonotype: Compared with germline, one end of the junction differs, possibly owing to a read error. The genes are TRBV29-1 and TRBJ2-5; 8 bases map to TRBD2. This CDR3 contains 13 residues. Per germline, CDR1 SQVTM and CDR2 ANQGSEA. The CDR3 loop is CSTMAGAGETQYF. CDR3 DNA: TGCAGCACCATGGCGGGAGCGGGAGAGACCCAATACTTC.

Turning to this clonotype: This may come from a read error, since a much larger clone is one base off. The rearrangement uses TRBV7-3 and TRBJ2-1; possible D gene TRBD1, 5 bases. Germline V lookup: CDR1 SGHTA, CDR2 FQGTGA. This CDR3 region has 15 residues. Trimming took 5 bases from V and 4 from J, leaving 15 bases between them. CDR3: CASSLTAPPYNEQFF. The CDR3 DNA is TGTGCCAGCAGCCTGACAGCCCCCCCATACAATGAGCAGTTCTTC.

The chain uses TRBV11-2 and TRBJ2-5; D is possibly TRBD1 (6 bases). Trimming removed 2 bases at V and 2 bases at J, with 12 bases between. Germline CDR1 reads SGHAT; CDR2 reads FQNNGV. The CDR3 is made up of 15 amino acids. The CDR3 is CASSLTGGGQETQYF. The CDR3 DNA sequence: TGTGCCAGCAGCTTAACTGGGGGCGGGCAAGAGACCCAGTACTTC. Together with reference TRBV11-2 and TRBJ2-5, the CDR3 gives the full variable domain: EAGVAQSPRYKIIEKRQSVAFWCNPISGHATLYWYQQILGQGPKLLIQFQNNGVVDDSQLPKDRFSAERLKGVDSTLKIQPAKLEDSAVYLCASSLTGGGQETQYFGPGTRLLVL.

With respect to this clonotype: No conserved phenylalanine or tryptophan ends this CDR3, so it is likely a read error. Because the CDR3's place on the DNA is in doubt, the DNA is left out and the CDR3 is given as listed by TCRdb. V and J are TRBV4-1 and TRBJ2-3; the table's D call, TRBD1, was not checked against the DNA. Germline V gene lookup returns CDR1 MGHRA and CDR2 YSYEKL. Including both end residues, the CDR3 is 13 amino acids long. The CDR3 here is CASGDTNTDTQYL.

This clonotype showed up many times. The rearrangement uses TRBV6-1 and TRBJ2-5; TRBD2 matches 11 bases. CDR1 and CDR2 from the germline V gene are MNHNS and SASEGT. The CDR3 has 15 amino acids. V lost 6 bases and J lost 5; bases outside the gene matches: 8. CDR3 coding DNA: TGTGCCAGCAGGGCGGGACTAGCGGAGAGCGAGACCCAGTACTTC. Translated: CASRAGLAESETQYF.

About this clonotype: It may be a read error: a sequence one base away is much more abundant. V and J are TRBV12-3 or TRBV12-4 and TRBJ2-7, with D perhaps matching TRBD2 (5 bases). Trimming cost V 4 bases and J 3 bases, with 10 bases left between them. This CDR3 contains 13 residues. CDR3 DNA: TGTGCCAGCAGTTGGGAGCATCTCTACGAGCAGTACTTC. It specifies CASSWEHLYEQYF.

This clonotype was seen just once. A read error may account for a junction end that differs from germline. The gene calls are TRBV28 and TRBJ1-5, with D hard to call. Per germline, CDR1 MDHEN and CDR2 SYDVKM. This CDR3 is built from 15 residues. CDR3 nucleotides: TGTGCCAGCAGGAACTCACAGAGGCGCAATCAGCCCCAGCACTTT. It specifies CASRNSQRRNQPQHF.

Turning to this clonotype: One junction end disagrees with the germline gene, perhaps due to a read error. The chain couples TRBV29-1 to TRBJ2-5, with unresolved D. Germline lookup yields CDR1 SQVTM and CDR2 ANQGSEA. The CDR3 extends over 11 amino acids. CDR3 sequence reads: CSAYGLETKYF. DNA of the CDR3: TGCAGCGCTTACGGGCTTGAGACCAAGTACTTC.

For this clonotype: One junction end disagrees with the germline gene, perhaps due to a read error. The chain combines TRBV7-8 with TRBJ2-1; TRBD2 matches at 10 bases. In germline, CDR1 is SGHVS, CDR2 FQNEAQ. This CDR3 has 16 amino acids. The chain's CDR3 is CASGLELAGSWDEQFF. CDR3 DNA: TGTGCCAGCGGCTTAGAACTAGCGGGATCGTGGGATGAGCAGTTCTTC.

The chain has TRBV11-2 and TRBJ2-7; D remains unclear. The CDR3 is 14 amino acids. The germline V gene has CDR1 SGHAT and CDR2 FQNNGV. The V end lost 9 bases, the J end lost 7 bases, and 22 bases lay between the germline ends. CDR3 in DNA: TGTGCCAGTAGCCCCCCTTCAGTGGCTAGGGAGCAGTACTTC. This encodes CASSPPSVAREQYF.

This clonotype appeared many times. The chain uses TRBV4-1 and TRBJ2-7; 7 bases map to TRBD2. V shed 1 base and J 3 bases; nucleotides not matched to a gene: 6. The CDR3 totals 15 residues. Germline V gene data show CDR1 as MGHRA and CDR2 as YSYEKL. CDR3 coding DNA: TGCGCCAGCAGCCAAGCACCGGGACTATACTACGAGCAGTACTTC. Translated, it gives CASSQAPGLYYEQYF.